Listed here are 18 T cell receptor beta chains from one sample, sequenced in a study of monozygotic twins with inflammatory bowel disease. Each CDR3 protein gets one entry in TCRdb, which reprocessed the 5' RACE reads and gives no DNA. The sample's table shows over 120,000 distinct CDR3 sequences. Sequenced: blood. These receptors were obtained from a human donor with ulcerative colitis or Crohn's disease, or a healthy co-twin of an affected twin (not recorded which).

The chain has TRBV19 and TRBJ2-7; TCRdb calls TRBD1, which cannot be checked without DNA. The CDR3 runs 14 residues. The germline CDR1 and CDR2 sequences are LNHDA and SQIVND (reference sequence). The CDR3 region is CASNPGPAGYEQYF. The full variable domain, its missing parts supplied by reference TRBV19 and TRBJ2-7, is DGGITQSPKYLFRKEGQNVTLSCEQNLNHDAMYWYRQDPGQGLRLIYYSQIVNDFQKGDIAEGYSVSREKKESFPLTVTSAQKNPTAFYLCASNPGPAGYEQYFGPGTRLTVT.

The V call is TRBV19, the J call TRBJ2-7; TCRdb's assignment of TRBD1 cannot be checked, as there is no DNA. CDR1 and CDR2 (germline): LNHDA, SQIVND (reference sequence). This CDR3 has 13 amino acids. The CDR3 reads CASSMAGGYEQYF.

CDR3 sequence reads: CASSLISFSLQNTGELFF. The V gene is TRBV11-2, the J gene TRBJ2-2; the D gene TCRdb calls, TRBD2, cannot be checked with no DNA. The CDR3 consists of 18 residues. Germline V gene lookup returns CDR1 SGHAT and CDR2 FQNNGV.

The gene calls are TRBV5-1 and TRBJ1-1; TCRdb outputs TRBD1, but without DNA this stays unchecked. This CDR3 spans 15 amino acids. Per germline, CDR1 SGHRS and CDR2 YFSETQ. CDR3 protein: CASSLVQGAGTEAFF.

The chain is built from TRBV12-3 or TRBV12-4 and TRBJ2-3; the TRBD2 assignment by TCRdb is unverifiable without DNA. The CDR3 consists of 17 residues. This chain's CDR3 is CASSPSPPAGITDTQYF.

The V and J genes are TRBV20-1 and TRBJ1-5; TCRdb indicates TRBD1, and absent DNA this call remains unverified. Germline V gives CDR1 DFQATT, CDR2 SNEGSKA (reference sequence). CDR3 length: 17 amino acids. Here the CDR3 reads CSALRDRGSESNQPQHF.

This chain uses TRBV7-3 with TRBJ2-6; TCRdb names TRBD2, which stays unverified in the absence of DNA. Germline loops: CDR1 SGHTA, CDR2 FQGTGA. This CDR3 comprises 20 residues. CDR3 sequence reads: CASRPRASGSFYSGANVLTF.

The chain is built from TRBV9 and TRBJ1-6; TCRdb reports TRBD1, a call that lacks DNA to check it against. Per germline, CDR1 SGDLS and CDR2 YYNGEE. The CDR3 loop spans 12 amino acids. The CDR3 protein is CASSPETSPLHF.

The chain joins TRBV7-2 to TRBJ2-7; the TRBD2 assignment by TCRdb is unverifiable without DNA. Germline V gene lookup returns CDR1 SGHTA and CDR2 FQGNSA. The CDR3 loop spans 14 amino acids. The CDR3 region is CASSFGRASYEQYF.

V and J are TRBV11-2 and TRBJ2-1; TCRdb reports TRBD1, a call that lacks DNA to check it against. Germline loops: CDR1 SGHAT, CDR2 FQNNGV. The CDR3 runs to 15 residues. The CDR3 region is CASSPGTDASKGQFF.

V usage is TRBV4-2 and J usage is TRBJ2-1. CDR3 length equals 14 residues. Per germline, CDR1 LGHNA and CDR2 YNFKEQ. CDR3 loop: CASSQDGQRNEQFF.

The rearrangement joins TRBV27 to TRBJ2-1; TCRdb's D call, TRBD1, is unchecked because there is no DNA. The CDR3 loop spans 13 amino acids. The V gene's germline CDR1 is MNHEY and CDR2 SMNVEV (reference sequence). CDR3 loop: CASSLAGEGEQFF.

The CDR3 spells CASSFGLAAYNEQFF. This sequence joins TRBV28 and TRBJ2-1; without DNA, the TCRdb call of TRBD2 cannot be checked. Germline V gives CDR1 MDHEN, CDR2 SYDVKM. The CDR3 extends over 15 amino acids.

The chain combines TRBV29-1 with TRBJ2-5; TCRdb picks TRBD1, but there is no DNA to check that call. CDR3 length equals 13 residues. Per the germline V gene, CDR1 is SQVTM and CDR2 is ANQGSEA. CDR3 sequence: CSVAPTGTETQYF.

V is TRBV7-9 and J is TRBJ2-5; no DNA is available, so the TRBD2 call from TCRdb remains unchecked. The length of the CDR3 is 14 residues. The germline gives CDR1 SEHNR, CDR2 FQNEAQ (reference sequence). CDR3 region: CASSPPPGSETQYF.

The chain links TRBV5-1 to TRBJ2-1; no DNA is available, so the TRBD2 call from TCRdb remains unchecked. The CDR3 contains 17 residues. CDR1 is SGHRS and CDR2 is YFSETQ in the germline V gene. The CDR3 reads CASSVPVMGGPGTEHFF.

V is TRBV18 and J is TRBJ2-1; without DNA, the TCRdb call of TRBD2 cannot be checked. This CDR3 is built from 14 residues. In germline, CDR1 is KGHSH, CDR2 LQKENI. CDR3: CASSPASGYNEQFF.

The V and J genes are TRBV4-2 and TRBJ2-1; the TCRdb D gene call, TRBD2, has no DNA to confirm it. There are 18 residues in the CDR3. The germline CDR1 and CDR2 sequences are LGHNA and YNFKEQ. The CDR3 loop is CASSQFLWTSGSSNEQFF.